What follows are 32 T cell receptor beta chains derived from one specimen sequenced in a study of OX40 agonist ivuxolimab in advanced cancers. Sequencing was performed with immunoSEQ multiplex PCR; in TCRdb, only in-frame clones are kept and a portion is missing. Seen here are tens of thousands of clones, about 90% observed once, and the top ten hold about 1.8%. The source was CD4+ or CD8+ T cells sorted from blood, collected in a trial of the OX40 agonist ivuxolimab. Receptors originate from an adult with an advanced solid tumor such as melanoma, head and neck, liver or kidney cancer.

This chain links TRBV28 with TRBJ2-2; D not certain. V was cut by 2 bases and J by 1 base, with 5 bases left in between. This CDR3 contains 14 residues. CDR1 is MDHEN and CDR2 is SYDVKM in the germline V gene. The CDR3 region has the DNA TGTGCCAGCAGTTTACCCCTGAACACCGGGGAGCTGTTTTTT. Its translation: CASSLPLNTGELFF. Drawing the rest from reference TRBV28 and TRBJ2-2, the complete variable domain is DVKVTQSSRYLVKRTGEKVFLECVQDMDHENMFWYRQDPGLGLRLIYFSYDVKMKEKGDIPEGYSVSREKKERFSLILESASTNQTSMYLCASSLPLNTGELFFGEGSRLTVL.

This sequence joins TRBV5-4 and TRBJ2-7; TRBD1 aligns across 11 bases. Unmatched junction bases numbered 13, after V lost 4 bases and J lost 1 base. The germline gives CDR1 SGHNT, CDR2 YYREEE (reference sequence). This CDR3 has 18 amino acids. The CDR3 is CASSRRDRGAYLSYEQYF. CDR3 in DNA: TGTGCCAGCAGCCGCCGGGACAGGGGGGCCTATCTTTCCTACGAGCAGTACTTC.

The CDR3 bases are TGTGCCCGAGCCGCGGGGGTCAGTATCGGGGAGCAGTTCTTC. Its translation is CARAAGVSIGEQFF. The chain couples TRBV30 to TRBJ2-1, with 7 bases aligning to TRBD2. This CDR3 has 14 residues. Germline V lookup: CDR1 GTSNPN, CDR2 SVGIG (reference sequence). V was pared by 8 bases and J by 10 bases, with 17 bases of the junction left unmatched. Full variable domain (outside the CDR3, taken from reference TRBV30 and TRBJ2-1): SQTIHQWPATLVQPVGSPLSLECTVEGTSNPNLYWYRQAAGRGLQLLFYSVGIGQISSEVPQNLSASRPQDRQFILSSKKLLLSDSGFYLCARAAGVSIGEQFFGPGTRLTVL.

The chain combines TRBV7-9 with TRBJ2-5; D ambiguous. V lost 6 bases and J 3 bases, leaving 11 bases between the germline ends. Germline-derived CDR1 and CDR2 are SEHNR and FQNEAQ (reference sequence). This CDR3 is 13 amino acids long. CDR3 protein: CASSRGGKETQYF. CDR3 sequence (DNA): TGTGCCAGCAGTCGAGGTGGGAAAGAGACCCAGTACTTC.

This chain joins TRBV6-5 and TRBJ1-2; 7 nucleotides match TRBD1. CDR3 length: 16 residues. Germline V gene lookup returns CDR1 MNHEY and CDR2 SVGAGI. V trimming: 4 bases; J trimming: 2 bases; junction bases outside the gene matches: 10. This chain's CDR3 is CASSSYGETGNYGYTF. The DNA of the CDR3 is TGTGCCAGCAGTTCCTACGGCGAGACAGGGAACTATGGCTACACCTTC.

V gene TRBV6-1 combines with J gene TRBJ2-3; 10 bases match TRBD2. This CDR3 is built from 15 residues. After removal of 11 bases from V and 4 bases from J, the junction contained 12 bases not matched to a gene. The germline V gene has CDR1 MNHNS and CDR2 SASEGT. The CDR3 region is CASRRSGTSADTQYF. In nucleotides, the CDR3 is TGTGCCTCCCGCAGGAGTGGGACTAGCGCAGATACGCAGTATTTT.

This clone was detected only a few times. The chain joins TRBV9 to TRBJ2-3; D gene uncertain. The CDR3 spans 16 residues. V gave up 0 bases and J gave up 4 bases, with 15 bases separating them. Per the germline V gene, CDR1 is SGDLS and CDR2 is YYNGEE. Here the CDR3 reads CASSVAIGYNADTQYF. In DNA, the CDR3 is TGTGCCAGCAGCGTAGCTATAGGGTATAACGCAGATACGCAGTATTTT.

In this sample, this clone turned up once. The rearrangement links TRBV30 to TRBJ2-3, with D tentatively TRBD1 (6 bases). CDR3 size: 17 residues. The V end was cut by 1 base, the J end by 0 bases, with 17 bases between. In germline, CDR1 is GTSNPN, CDR2 SVGIG (reference sequence). In DNA, the CDR3 is TGTGCCTGGAGTGGGCACACAGGGTACTCTAGCACAGATACGCAGTATTTT. Amino acids: CAWSGHTGYSSTDTQYF.

This clone is a singleton in its sample. J is TRBJ1-2 and V is TRBV27; D gene ambiguous. This CDR3 is built from 13 residues. The germline V gene has CDR1 MNHEY and CDR2 SMNVEV (reference sequence). Trimming took off 6 bases at V and 3 bases at J, with 11 bases between the two ends. The CDR3 DNA sequence: TGTGCCAGCAGCCGGTTTAAAGACTATGGCTACACCTTC. Translating it yields CASSRFKDYGYTF.

The rearrangement joins TRBV18 to TRBJ2-7; 7 bases fit TRBD2. Unmatched junction bases numbered 5, after V lost 3 bases and J lost 0 bases. Germline V lookup: CDR1 KGHSH, CDR2 LQKENI. The CDR3 runs 15 residues. The CDR3: CASSPGREVSYEQYF. The CDR3 nucleotides read TGTGCCAGCTCACCGGGTCGGGAGGTCTCCTACGAGCAGTACTTC.

The V and J genes are TRBV7-3 and TRBJ2-3; D is ambiguous. With 6 bases removed from V and 1 base from J, the gap between germline ends came to 5 bases. This CDR3 spans 12 amino acids. The germline V gene has CDR1 SGHTA and CDR2 FQGTGA. The CDR3, as DNA: TGTGCCAGCAGTGTAGGCACAGATACGCAGTATTTT. Translating gives CASSVGTDTQYF.

The V gene is TRBV6-9, the J gene TRBJ1-6, with 8 nucleotides matching TRBD1. The CDR3 totals 15 residues. Germline CDR1 MNHGY, CDR2 SVAAGI. J lost 6 bases, V lost 5 bases, and 6 bases had no gene match. The chain's CDR3 is CASSPTGQGNSPLHF. In DNA form, the CDR3 reads TGTGCCAGCAGTCCAACCGGACAGGGTAATTCACCCCTCCACTTT.

This chain uses TRBV5-1 with TRBJ2-5, with D possibly TRBD2 on 5 matching bases. The germline V gene encodes CDR1 SGHRS and CDR2 YFSETQ. Trimming left V 4 bases short and J 4 bases short, with 14 bases between. CDR3 size: 14 residues. In DNA form, the CDR3 reads TGCGCCAGCAGCATGCTAGCAGCTCGAGAGACCCAGTACTTC. Translated: CASSMLAARETQYF.

This chain uses TRBV19 with TRBJ2-1, with a weak D call TRBD1 (5 bases). This CDR3 has 13 residues. Trimming removed 3 bases at V and 6 bases at J, with 9 bases between. Germline CDR1 is LNHDA and CDR2 is SQIVND (reference sequence). The CDR3 DNA sequence: TGTGCCAGTAGTATTTTACAGGCCAATGAGCAGTTCTTC. Protein sequence: CASSILQANEQFF.

The chain's CDR3 is CASREGRAQPQHF. The CDR3 coding sequence is TGTGCCAGCAGAGAGGGGAGGGCGCAGCCCCAGCATTTT. This chain joins TRBV7-2 and TRBJ1-5, with D perhaps matching TRBD1 (5 bases). V was trimmed by 6 bases and J by 7 bases, leaving 13 bases between them. The CDR3 consists of 13 residues. Germline V lookup: CDR1 SGHTA, CDR2 FQGNSA.

This clone was detected only once. The rearrangement links TRBV27 to TRBJ1-1; D is uncertain. The germline V and J ends were trimmed by 4 bases and 0 bases, with 9 bases remaining between them. Germline assignment: CDR1 MNHEY and CDR2 SMNVEV (reference sequence). This CDR3 comprises 14 residues. The CDR3 reads CASSSPGLNTEAFF. The CDR3 DNA sequence: TGTGCCAGCAGTTCCCCGGGTCTGAACACTGAAGCTTTCTTT.

This chain joins TRBV28 and TRBJ2-7, with D tentatively TRBD1 (6 bases). V was clipped by 8 bases and J by 4 bases, with 15 bases between them. Germline CDR1 and CDR2: MDHEN and SYDVKM. The CDR3 runs to 13 residues. CDR3 sequence reads: CASESPTGYEQYF. CDR3 DNA: TGTGCCAGCGAAAGCCCGACAGGATACGAGCAGTACTTC.

J is TRBJ2-5 and V is TRBV4-1, with D tentatively TRBD1 (6 bases). The CDR3 is made up of 13 amino acids. V lost 4 bases and J 4 bases, leaving 10 bases between the germline ends. From germline, CDR1 is MGHRA and CDR2 YSYEKL. The CDR3 sequence: CASSRRGGETQYF. DNA of the CDR3: TGCGCCAGCAGCCGCCGAGGGGGAGAGACCCAGTACTTC.

The chain is built from TRBV9 and TRBJ2-5, with TRBD2 matching 12 bases. The CDR3 sequence is 18 residues long. J gave up 4 bases and V 3 bases, and 13 bases lay outside the gene matches. Germline values: CDR1 SGDLS, CDR2 YYNGEE. CDR3: CASSAKRLAGGGRETQYF. The CDR3 coding sequence is TGTGCCAGCAGCGCGAAGAGGCTAGCGGGGGGGGGCCGAGAGACCCAGTACTTC.

The chain links TRBV28 to TRBJ1-5; weak D call: TRBD1 (5 bases). This CDR3 comprises 16 residues. CDR1 and CDR2 from the germline V gene are MDHEN and SYDVKM. The V gene lost 11 bases and the J gene lost 2 bases, with 22 bases spanning the gap. CDR3 amino acids: CAATAAGGSGNQPQHF. The CDR3 nucleotides are TGTGCCGCGACAGCTGCCGGGGGTTCGGGCAATCAGCCCCAGCATTTT.

The genes are TRBV18 and TRBJ2-7, with D hard to call. Trimming cost V 4 bases and J 3 bases, with 13 bases left between them. CDR3 length equals 14 residues. Germline lookup yields CDR1 KGHSH and CDR2 LQKENI. CDR3 sequence: CASSLSEGVYEQYF. For the CDR3, the DNA is TGTGCCAGCTCACTTTCCGAAGGAGTCTACGAGCAGTACTTC.

This chain joins TRBV12-2 and TRBJ1-1. TRBV12-2 is noted as a pseudogene. The CDR3 runs to 15 residues. CDR3 residues: CASRINREAGTEAFF. In DNA form, the CDR3 reads TGTGCAAGTCGCATTAACAGGGAAGCGGGCACTGAAGCTTTCTTT.

This clone was seen more than once but under ten times. This sequence joins TRBV4-2 and TRBJ2-5; D may be TRBD1 (6 bases). Trimming took off 4 bases at V and 4 bases at J, with 22 bases between the two ends. Looked up from germline, CDR1 is LGHNA and CDR2 is YNFKEQ. This CDR3 region has 17 residues. DNA for the CDR3: TGTGCCAGCAGCCTAAATGGGTACACCGTACAGGGAGAGACCCAGTACTTC. Translated, it gives CASSLNGYTVQGETQYF.

The chain carries TRBV19 and TRBJ1-5, with TRBD1 matching 7 bases. Trimming took 6 bases from V and 7 from J; bases not matched to a gene: 6. The CDR3 contains 13 residues. The germline CDR1 and CDR2 sequences are LNHDA and SQIVND (reference sequence). The CDR3, as DNA: TGTGCCAGTAGACGACAGGGAGGACAGCCCCAGCATTTT. As protein: CASRRQGGQPQHF.

V and J are TRBV7-9 and TRBJ1-1; D perhaps matches TRBD1 (5 bases). V dropped 3 bases and J dropped 4 bases, with 18 bases sitting between them. The CDR3 contains 16 residues. Germline CDR1 reads SEHNR; CDR2 reads FQNEAQ (reference sequence). The chain's CDR3 is CASSFSTGVRVTEAFF. The CDR3 nucleotides read TGTGCCAGCAGCTTCTCAACAGGCGTTCGGGTCACTGAAGCTTTCTTT.

V usage is TRBV4-2 and J usage is TRBJ1-1, with a possible D match to TRBD1 (5 bases). Trimming removed 1 base from V and 6 bases from J, with 15 bases in between. Germline CDR1 reads LGHNA; CDR2 reads YNFKEQ. This CDR3 contains 15 residues. The CDR3: CASSQAGTSGPEAFF. CDR3 in DNA: TGTGCCAGCAGCCAAGCCGGGACCTCGGGGCCTGAAGCTTTCTTT.

In this sample, this clone turned up once. This rearrangement joins TRBV5-4 to TRBJ2-2; TRBD2 is a possible D gene (5 bases). Germline values: CDR1 SGHNT, CDR2 YYREEE (reference sequence). Trimming shortened V by 1 base and J by 0 bases, and 7 bases separated the two germline ends. The CDR3 consists of 15 residues. The CDR3 here is CASSLRLTNTGELFF. The CDR3 DNA reads as TGTGCCAGCAGCTTGCGACTAACGAACACCGGGGAGCTGTTTTTT.

The genes are TRBV7-2 and TRBJ2-7; 10 bases agree with TRBD2. CDR3 length: 15 residues. The J segment lost 4 bases and the V segment lost 5 bases, leaving 8 bases of the junction unmatched. Germline V lookup: CDR1 SGHTA, CDR2 FQGNSA. As DNA, the CDR3 is TGTGCCAGCAGCCGCTCGAGCGGGGGGGGTTACGAGCAGTACTTC. This codes for CASSRSSGGGYEQYF.

This chain uses TRBV27 with TRBJ2-7; D may be TRBD1 (5 bases). The germline V and J ends were trimmed by 6 bases and 6 bases, with 18 bases remaining between them. The length of the CDR3 is 14 residues. From germline, CDR1 is MNHEY and CDR2 SMNVEV (reference sequence). The CDR3 is CASRTWAGPGEQYF. The CDR3 coding sequence is TGTGCCAGCAGAACCTGGGCAGGGCCAGGCGAGCAGTACTTC.

The chain is built from TRBV5-1 and TRBJ1-2, with D possibly matching TRBD1 (5 bases). CDR3 length equals 14 residues. CDR1 and CDR2 (germline): SGHRS, YFSETQ. V was pared by 0 bases and J by 7 bases, with 13 bases between. CDR3 protein: CASSLGAGRGGYTF. The DNA for the CDR3 is TGCGCCAGCAGCTTGGGGGCAGGGCGAGGTGGCTACACCTTC.

The chain combines TRBV6-6 with TRBJ1-2; TRBD1 matches at 9 bases. CDR3 length: 14 amino acids. V gave up 7 bases and J gave up 6 bases; unmatched junction bases: 9. Looked up from germline, CDR1 is MNHNY and CDR2 is SVGAGI (reference sequence). The CDR3 spells CASTPSRTGDGYTF. Written as DNA, the CDR3 is TGTGCCAGCACTCCTAGCCGGACAGGGGATGGCTACACCTTC.

The chain joins TRBV5-1 to TRBJ2-5; D perhaps matches TRBD2 (5 bases). CDR3 size: 12 residues. The ends were cut back, 6 bases at V and 1 base at J, with 7 bases in the middle. Germline loops: CDR1 SGHRS, CDR2 YFSETQ. The CDR3 sequence: CASNAGQETQYF. CDR3 DNA: TGCGCCAGCAACGCGGGCCAAGAGACCCAGTACTTC.